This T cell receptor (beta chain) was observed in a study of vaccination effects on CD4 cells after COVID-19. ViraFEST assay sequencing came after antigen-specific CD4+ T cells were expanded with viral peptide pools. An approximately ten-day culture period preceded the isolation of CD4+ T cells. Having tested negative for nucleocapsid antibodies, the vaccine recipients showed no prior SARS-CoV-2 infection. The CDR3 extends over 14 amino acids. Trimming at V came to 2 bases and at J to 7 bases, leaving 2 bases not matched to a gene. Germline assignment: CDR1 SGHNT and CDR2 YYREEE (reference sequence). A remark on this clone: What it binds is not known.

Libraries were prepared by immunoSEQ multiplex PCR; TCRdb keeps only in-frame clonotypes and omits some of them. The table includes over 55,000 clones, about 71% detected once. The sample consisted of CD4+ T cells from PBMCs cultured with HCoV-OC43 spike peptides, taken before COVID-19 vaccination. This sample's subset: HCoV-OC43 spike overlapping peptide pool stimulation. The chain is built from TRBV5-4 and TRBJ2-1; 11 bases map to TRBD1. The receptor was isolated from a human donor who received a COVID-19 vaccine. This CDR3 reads CASSLRDRGNEQFF. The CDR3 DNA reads TGTGCCAGCAGCTTACGGGACAGGGGGAATGAGCAGTTCTTC.